This T cell receptor beta chain derives from a study of blood T cells in healthy people across ages. It was with a sample-barcoded 5' primer and a J-beta primer mix that a second PCR of roughly 7 to 12 cycles was run. TCRdb ran MiXCR on the 5' RACE reads and lists one entry per CDR3 protein. The sample includes hundreds of thousands of distinct CDR3 sequences, about 61% of them seen just once. Per individual sample, total RNA of at least 6 micrograms was extracted. The germline gives CDR1 SGHRS, CDR2 YFSETQ. The V end was cut by 1 base, the J end by 4 bases, with 14 bases between. The CDR3 has 15 amino acids.

This receptor was identified in a man in his forties in good health. This chain connects TRBV5-1 to TRBJ1-1; TRBD1 might be the D (5 bases). The sequenced sample was blood. CDR3 coding DNA: TGCGCCAGCAGCTTGATGGGGACGCCCAGCACTGAAGCTTTCTTT. Translating gives CASSLMGTPSTEAFF.